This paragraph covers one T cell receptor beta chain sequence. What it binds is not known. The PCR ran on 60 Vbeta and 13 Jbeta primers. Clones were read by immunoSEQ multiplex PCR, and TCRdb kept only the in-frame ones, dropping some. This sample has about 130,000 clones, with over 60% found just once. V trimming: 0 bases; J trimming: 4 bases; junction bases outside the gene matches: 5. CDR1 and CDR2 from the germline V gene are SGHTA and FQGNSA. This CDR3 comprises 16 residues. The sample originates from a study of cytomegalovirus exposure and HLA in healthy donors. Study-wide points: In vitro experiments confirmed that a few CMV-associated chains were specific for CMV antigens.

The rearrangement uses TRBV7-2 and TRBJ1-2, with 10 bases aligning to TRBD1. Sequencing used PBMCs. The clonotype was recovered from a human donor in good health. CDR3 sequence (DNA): TGTGCCAGCAGCTTAGCGACAGGGGGCCAAACCTATGGCTACACCTTC. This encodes CASSLATGGQTYGYTF.